This entry lists 10 T cell receptor beta chains sequenced from one sample in a study of blood T cells in healthy people across ages. Combining a sample-barcoded 5' primer with a J-beta primer mix, a second PCR ran for roughly 7 to 12 cycles. MiXCR, run by TCRdb on the 5' RACE reads, gives a single entry per CDR3 protein. This sample has around 800,000 distinct CDR3 sequences; 35% to 60% occur once, and the top ten carry 15% to 20%. Sequencing input: blood. These receptors were taken from a man aged 80 or over in good health.

CDR3: CASSSERLAGDTDTQYF. The CDR3 bases are TGTGCCAGCAGCTCAGAGAGACTAGCGGGGGACACAGATACGCAGTATTTT. The V and J genes are TRBV7-3 and TRBJ2-3; 12 nucleotides match TRBD2. V lost 4 bases to trimming and J lost 2 bases; unmatched junction nucleotides: 7. Germline CDR1 is SGHTA and CDR2 is FQGTGA. The CDR3 has 17 residues. Variable domain in full (rest from reference TRBV7-3 and TRBJ2-3): GAGVSQTPSNKVTEKGKYVELRCDPISGHTALYWYRQSLGQGPEFLIYFQGTGAADDSGLPNDRFFAVRPEGSVSTLKIQRTERGDSAVYLCASSSERLAGDTDTQYFGPGTRLTVL.

The table lists this clonotype with a few counts. CDR3 DNA: TGCAGCGCAGGGACTATCACAGATACGCAGTATTTT. Its translation is CSAGTITDTQYF. The chain links TRBV29-1 to TRBJ2-3; 7 nucleotides agree with TRBD2. CDR3 size: 12 residues. Trimming at V came to 7 bases and at J to 2 bases, leaving 3 bases not matched to a gene. Germline lookup yields CDR1 SQVTM and CDR2 ANQGSEA.

This clonotype has a single count. The genes are TRBV19 and TRBJ2-7; maybe TRBD2 (5 bases). V was shortened by 7 bases and J by 3 bases, with 10 bases between the two germline ends. Looked up from germline, CDR1 is LNHDA and CDR2 is SQIVND (reference sequence). This CDR3 is built from 12 residues. The CDR3 loop is CASTRADYEQYF. CDR3 nucleotide sequence: TGTGCCAGTACGAGGGCAGACTACGAGCAGTACTTC.

This clonotype was seen more than once but under ten times. The J gene is TRBJ2-5, the V gene TRBV20-1, with D maybe TRBD1 (6 bases). The CDR3 contains 14 residues. V lost 5 bases and J 3 bases, leaving 16 bases between the germline ends. Germline V gene lookup returns CDR1 DFQATT and CDR2 SNEGSKA (reference sequence). CDR3 protein: CSAGMTGVKETQYF. Written as DNA, the CDR3 is TGCAGTGCTGGGATGACAGGAGTAAAAGAGACCCAGTACTTC.

Many counts were recorded for this clonotype. The V and J genes are TRBV7-2 and TRBJ2-3; no reliable D call. Germline lookup yields CDR1 SGHTA and CDR2 FQGNSA. Deletions cut 5 bases from V and 11 bases from J, with 20 bases between. The CDR3 consists of 14 residues. In nucleotides, the CDR3 is TGTGCCAGCAGCGACGGACCTCGAATAGGTGGGCAGTATTTT. Translated: CASSDGPRIGGQYF.

The V call is TRBV10-3, the J call TRBJ2-5; D remains ambiguous. Trimming stripped 4 bases from V and 3 bases from J, with 9 bases between. CDR3 length equals 13 residues. Germline V gene sequence: CDR1 ENHRY, CDR2 SYGVKD. This CDR3 reads CAISGAAEETQYF. As DNA, the CDR3 is TGTGCCATCAGTGGGGCGGCAGAAGAGACCCAGTACTTC.

The chain links TRBV12-3 or TRBV12-4 to TRBJ2-4; D unclear. The J call may be mistaken, given a closer DNA end match to TRBJ2-7. The CDR3 sequence is 14 residues long. The CDR3 loop reads CASSLALTAYEQYF. CDR3 nucleotide sequence: TGTGCCAGCAGTTTAGCTCTTACAGCATACGAGCAGTACTTC.

This clonotype was detected ten times or more. This rearrangement joins TRBV2 to TRBJ2-3; no reliable D call. Looked up from germline, CDR1 is SNHLY and CDR2 is FYNNEI. This CDR3 comprises 17 residues. Trimming pared 2 bases from V and 4 bases from J, leaving 19 bases between. CDR3 loop: CASSENSGLVSADTQYF. The CDR3 DNA follows: TGTGCCAGCAGTGAAAATTCGGGTCTAGTTTCCGCAGATACGCAGTATTTT.

The chain couples TRBV6-5 to TRBJ2-1, with TRBD2 matching 8 bases. V shed 0 bases and J 15 bases; nucleotides not matched to a gene: 22. CDR1 MNHEY and CDR2 SVGAGI come from the germline V gene. The CDR3 is made up of 18 amino acids. DNA for the CDR3: TGTGCCAGCAGTTACTCGACAGAGACACGAGCGGGAGTTCGGGGAATGTTCTTC. Residues: CASSYSTETRAGVRGMFF.

The table lists this clonotype with a few counts. This chain uses TRBV20-1 with TRBJ2-3; D is undetermined. V lost 4 bases, J lost 2 bases, and 10 bases lay in between. Germline CDR1 DFQATT, CDR2 SNEGSKA (reference sequence). The CDR3 runs 13 residues. CDR3 sequence: CSAIGSNTDTQYF. CDR3 nucleotides: TGCAGTGCTATCGGGTCCAACACAGATACGCAGTATTTT.